What follows is one T cell receptor beta chain and its context. This entry belongs to a study of Ad26.COV2.S vaccination and SARS-CoV-2 variants. Using immunoSEQ multiplex PCR, the repertoire was profiled, and TCRdb retains in-frame clones only, with some absent. This sample has fewer than 500,000 clones; around 90% occur once, and the top ten carry about 12%. Treatment defined: roughly 19 received Ad26.COV2.S at low or high dose, single or two shots; 5 received placebo; per-sample allocation not given. Following the first vaccine or placebo injection, samples were taken on day 63. This specimen was peripheral blood, taken in a trial of Ad26.COV2.S vaccine versus placebo. This TCR was recovered from a person aged 18 to 59 who received the Ad26.COV2.S COVID-19 vaccine or a placebo.

The CDR3: CASSLALRGMAYEQYF. In nucleotides, the CDR3 is TGTGCCAGCAGCTTAGCCCTCAGGGGAATGGCCTACGAGCAGTACTTC. The chain recombines TRBV7-6 with TRBJ2-7, with D possibly TRBD1 on 6 matching bases. V was shortened by 0 bases and J by 2 bases, with 14 bases between the two germline ends. The germline gives CDR1 SGHVS, CDR2 FNYEAQ. The CDR3 runs 16 residues.